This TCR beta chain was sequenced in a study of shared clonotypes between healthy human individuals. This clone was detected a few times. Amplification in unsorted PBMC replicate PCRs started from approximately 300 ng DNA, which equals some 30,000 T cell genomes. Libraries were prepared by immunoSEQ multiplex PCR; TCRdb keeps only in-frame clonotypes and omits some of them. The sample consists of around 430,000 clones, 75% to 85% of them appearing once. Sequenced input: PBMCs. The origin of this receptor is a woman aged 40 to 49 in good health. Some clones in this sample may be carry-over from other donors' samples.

The CDR3 region has the DNA TGTGCCAGCAGATCCAGGGAGCCCCAGCATTTT. Translating it yields CASRSREPQHF. The rearrangement joins TRBV14 to TRBJ1-5, with TRBD1 as a possible D gene (5 bases). The CDR3 loop spans 11 amino acids. Trimming left V 6 bases short and J 8 bases short, with 8 bases between. Germline V gives CDR1 SGHDN, CDR2 FVKESK. The whole variable domain, filled in from reference TRBV14 and TRBJ1-5, reads EAGVTQFPSHSVIEKGQTVTLRCDPISGHDNLYWYRRVMGKEIKFLLHFVKESKQDESGMPNNRFLAERTGGTYSTLKVQPAELEDSGVYFCASRSREPQHFGDGTRLSIL.